These 22 T cell receptor beta chains were all obtained from the same sample, sequenced in a study of shared clonotypes between healthy human individuals. Naivety among CD8 cells was defined by CD45RO negativity and positive CCR7 selection, thereby excluding terminally differentiated effector memory CD45RA+ cells. The data were produced by immunoSEQ multiplex PCR, yet TCRdb's version contains in-frame clones alone and is incomplete. This repertoire shows 2 million or so clones, approximately 94% found once; its top ten account for around 1.1%. The sequencing sample was made of naive CD8+ T cells sorted from blood. The receptors stem from a man aged 18 to 29 in good health.

V gene TRBV30 combines with J gene TRBJ2-5, with D possibly matching TRBD2 (6 bases). Germline loops: CDR1 GTSNPN, CDR2 SVGIG (reference sequence). CDR3 length: 13 amino acids. Between the trimmed V and J ends, which lost 0 bases and 5 bases, there was a span of 10 bases. CDR3 bases: TGTGCCTGGAGTGTAGGAGGGGTGGAGACCCAGTACTTC. It yields the protein CAWSVGGVETQYF.

J is TRBJ2-3 and V is TRBV9, with 7 bases fitting TRBD2. There are 14 residues in the CDR3. Germline V gene lookup returns CDR1 SGDLS and CDR2 YYNGEE. The trim removed 3 bases at V and 5 bases at J, leaving 6 bases unmatched. CDR3 sequence reads: CASSASGDVDTQYF. In DNA, the CDR3 is TGTGCCAGCAGCGCGAGCGGGGATGTAGATACGCAGTATTTT.

This chain joins TRBV27 and TRBJ1-2, with D perhaps matching TRBD1 (6 bases). Germline CDR1 MNHEY, CDR2 SMNVEV (reference sequence). V was shortened by 3 bases and J by 8 bases, with 13 bases between the two germline ends. The CDR3 sequence is 13 residues long. This chain's CDR3 is CASSFRAGDGYTF. CDR3 nucleotide sequence: TGTGCCAGCAGTTTCCGGGCAGGGGACGGCTACACCTTC.

As concerns this clone: One junction end disagrees with the germline gene, perhaps due to a read error. This rearrangement joins TRBV19 to TRBJ2-5, with TRBD1 matching over 7 bases. The CDR3 spans 12 residues. The V gene's germline CDR1 is LNHDA and CDR2 SQIVND (reference sequence). Written as DNA, the CDR3 is TGTGCCACCCTCGACAGGGAAAAGACCAAGTACTTC. It is translated as CATLDREKTKYF. Combining the CDR3 with reference TRBV19 and TRBJ2-5 gives the whole variable domain DGGITQSPKYLFRKEGQNVTLSCEQNLNHDAMYWYRQDPGQGLRLIYYSQIVNDFQKGDIAEGYSVSREKKESFPLTVTSAQKNPTAFYLCATLDREKTKYFGPGTRLLVL.

The CDR3 protein is CASSADSHNEQFF. The CDR3 coding sequence is TGTGCCAGCAGTGCGGACAGTCACAATGAGCAGTTCTTC. The chain joins TRBV6-1 to TRBJ2-1; weak D call: TRBD1 (6 bases). V was pared by 4 bases and J by 5 bases, with 9 bases between. This CDR3 is 13 amino acids long. The V gene's germline CDR1 is MNHNS and CDR2 SASEGT.

The chain uses TRBV4-1 and TRBJ2-7; 7 nucleotides match TRBD1. Germline V CDR1 and CDR2: MGHRA, YSYEKL. Germline trimming cut 3 bases from V and 0 bases from J; bases unmatched to any gene: 5. This CDR3 spans 15 amino acids. The DNA of the CDR3 is TGCGCCAGCAGCCATGACAGGGAAACCTCCTACGAGCAGTACTTC. Amino acids: CASSHDRETSYEQYF.

The chain carries TRBV12-5 and TRBJ2-7, with D unresolved. Trimming shortened V by 3 bases and J by 0 bases, and 0 bases separated the two germline ends. This CDR3 has 11 amino acids. Germline V lookup: CDR1 LGHNT, CDR2 FRNRAP. The CDR3 bases are TGTGCTAGTGGTTTCTCCTACGAGCAGTACTTC. Protein product: CASGFSYEQYF. The variable domain in full, with the rest retrieved from reference TRBV12-5 and TRBJ2-7, is DARVTQTPRHKVTEMGQEVTMRCQPILGHNTVFWYRQTMMQGLELLAYFRNRAPLDDSGMPKDRFSAEMPDATLATLKIQPSEPRDSAVYFCASGFSYEQYFGPGTRLTVT.

The CDR3 reads CASSAAGLPYEQYF. CDR3 coding DNA: TGTGCCAGCAGCGCCGCGGGACTGCCCTACGAGCAGTACTTC. J is TRBJ2-7 and V is TRBV9, with D tentatively TRBD2 (6 bases). CDR1 and CDR2 from the germline V gene are SGDLS and YYNGEE. CDR3 length: 14 residues. Trimming took off 3 bases at V and 2 bases at J, with 12 bases between the two ends.

The chain joins TRBV4-1 to TRBJ2-7; D possibly corresponds to TRBD2 (5 bases). This CDR3 spans 16 amino acids. V was cut by 0 bases and J by 3 bases, with 15 bases left in between. Per the germline V gene, CDR1 is MGHRA and CDR2 is YSYEKL. The CDR3 reads CASSQDFPLGDYEQYF. CDR3 DNA: TGCGCCAGCAGCCAAGACTTCCCACTAGGAGACTACGAGCAGTACTTC.

As regards this clone: In the same sample, other DNA sequences code for this CDR3. The CDR3 DNA follows: TGTGCCAGCAGTCTCCTCGGGGGTTCCTACGAGCAGTACTTC. It encodes CASSLLGGSYEQYF. The chain recombines TRBV27 with TRBJ2-7, with D perhaps TRBD2 (6 bases). Per the germline V gene, CDR1 is MNHEY and CDR2 is SMNVEV (reference sequence). V lost 5 bases and J 1 base, leaving 12 bases between the germline ends. The CDR3 totals 14 residues.

The chain recombines TRBV11-1 with TRBJ2-1; D is undetermined. V was trimmed by 3 bases and J by 3 bases, leaving 3 bases between them. The CDR3 consists of 12 residues. Germline lookup yields CDR1 SGHAT and CDR2 FQDESV (reference sequence). The DNA of the CDR3 is TGTGCCAGCAGCTTGAGCTACAATGAGCAGTTCTTC. Translating it yields CASSLSYNEQFF.

The chain is built from TRBV2 and TRBJ2-5; no reliable D call. In germline, CDR1 is SNHLY, CDR2 FYNNEI. CDR3 size: 16 residues. V lost 0 bases and J 1 base, leaving 12 bases between the germline ends. The CDR3, as DNA: TGTGCCAGCAGTGAAGCGACGGGCCACCTCCAAGAGACCCAGTACTTC. It yields the protein CASSEATGHLQETQYF.

The chain carries TRBV7-9 and TRBJ2-7, with 8 bases lining up with TRBD1. The CDR3 loop spans 16 amino acids. Germline CDR1 is SEHNR and CDR2 is FQNEAQ (reference sequence). After removal of 5 bases from V and 2 bases from J, the junction contained 11 bases not matched to a gene. CDR3 in amino acids: CASSQTRQGFPYEQYF. The DNA for the CDR3 is TGTGCCAGCAGCCAAACTAGACAGGGGTTTCCCTACGAGCAGTACTTC.

The chain recombines TRBV2 with TRBJ2-3, with 11 bases identical to TRBD1. CDR1 and CDR2 from the germline V gene are SNHLY and FYNNEI. CDR3 length equals 16 residues. Trimming at V came to 3 bases and at J to 5 bases, leaving 7 bases not matched to a gene. The chain's CDR3 is CASSDLGGTGGDTQYF. CDR3 sequence (DNA): TGTGCCAGCAGTGATTTAGGAGGGACAGGGGGAGATACGCAGTATTTT.

V and J are TRBV11-3 and TRBJ1-5; the D gene is possibly TRBD1 (6 bases). CDR3 length: 16 residues. In germline, CDR1 is SGHNT, CDR2 YENEEA. V lost 3 bases and J 5 bases, leaving 17 bases between the germline ends. The CDR3 sequence: CASSFNPQGPYQPQHF. The DNA for the CDR3 is TGTGCCAGCAGCTTTAATCCCCAGGGGCCTTATCAGCCCCAGCATTTT. The full variable domain, rest sourced from reference TRBV11-3 and TRBJ1-5, is EAGVVQSPRYKIIEKKQPVAFWCNPISGHNTLYWYLQNLGQGPELLIRYENEEAVDDSQLPKDRFSAERLKGVDSTLKIQPAELGDSAVYLCASSFNPQGPYQPQHFGDGTRLSIL.

The chain combines TRBV13 with TRBJ1-2; possible D gene TRBD1, 5 bases. CDR3 size: 14 residues. Trimming pared 5 bases from V and 3 bases from J, leaving 13 bases between. CDR1 and CDR2 (germline): PRHDT, FYEKMQ (reference sequence). CDR3 DNA: TGTGCCAGCAGCGCCCCCTCGACAGACTATGGCTACACCTTC. Amino acid sequence: CASSAPSTDYGYTF.

This chain uses TRBV7-9 with TRBJ1-2; TRBD1 aligns across 8 bases. The J segment lost 4 bases and the V segment lost 5 bases, leaving 6 bases of the junction unmatched. The length of the CDR3 is 14 residues. Germline V gives CDR1 SEHNR, CDR2 FQNEAQ (reference sequence). CDR3 in amino acids: CASSVDRGVYGYTF. CDR3 nucleotides: TGTGCCAGCAGCGTAGACAGGGGTGTCTATGGCTACACCTTC. The full variable domain, rest sourced from reference TRBV7-9 and TRBJ1-2, is DTGVSQNPRHKITKRGQNVTFRCDPISEHNRLYWYRQTLGQGPEFLTYFQNEAQLEKSRLLSDRFSAERPKGSFSTLEIQRTEQGDSAMYLCASSVDRGVYGYTFGSGTRLTVV.

This clone is a singleton in its sample. The chain carries TRBV13 and TRBJ2-2; D is ambiguous. V was cut by 10 bases and J by 7 bases, with 10 bases left in between. In germline, CDR1 is PRHDT, CDR2 FYEKMQ (reference sequence). The CDR3 is 11 amino acids. CDR3 nucleotides: TGTGCCACGGGTGGTGGCGGGGAGCTGTTTTTT. Residues: CATGGGGELFF.

The rearrangement joins TRBV21-1 to TRBJ2-5; TRBD2 reflects the table's D call only, with no check against the DNA. TRBV21-1 is given as a pseudogene. There are 17 residues in the CDR3. The CDR3 DNA reads TGTGCCAGCAGCAAAAATAGCTACGCAGCGGGCCAAGAGACCCAGTACTTC. It translates to CASSKNSYAAGQETQYF.

The chain combines TRBV5-8 with TRBJ1-1; 7 bases map to TRBD1. Trimming cost V 2 bases and J 0 bases; bases outside gene matches: 10. The CDR3 sequence is 17 residues long. From germline, CDR1 is SGHTS and CDR2 YDEGEE. The CDR3 reads CASSLRQGASMNTEAFF. In DNA, the CDR3 is TGTGCCAGCAGCTTACGACAGGGTGCTTCAATGAACACTGAAGCTTTCTTT.

The chain links TRBV19 to TRBJ2-1; perhaps TRBD2 as D (6 bases). The germline V and J ends were trimmed by 7 bases and 8 bases, with 15 bases remaining between them. Germline V gene lookup returns CDR1 LNHDA and CDR2 SQIVND (reference sequence). The length of the CDR3 is 13 residues. In DNA, the CDR3 is TGTGCCAGTACCGGACGGGGGTGGGATGAGCAGTTCTTC. Encoded protein: CASTGRGWDEQFF.

In the case of this clone: The same CDR3 is also encoded by other DNA sequences in this sample. The V call is TRBV7-9, the J call TRBJ2-7; the match to TRBD1 covers 7 bases. This CDR3 is 13 amino acids long. V dropped 4 bases and J dropped 3; count of bases not matched to a gene: 3. Germline V gene sequence: CDR1 SEHNR, CDR2 FQNEAQ (reference sequence). As DNA, the CDR3 is TGTGCCAGCAGCTGGGGACAGCGCTACGAGCAGTACTTC. Encoded protein: CASSWGQRYEQYF.